These 14 T cell receptor beta chains came from one sample sequenced in a study of metastatic and nonmetastatic thyroid tumors. No treatment had been given to any patient before thyroid surgery. TCRdb re-called the PCR reads with MiXCR. The sample has about 49,000 clones, 20% to 25% seen once. The sequenced material came from blood. The origin of the receptors is a female donor with papillary thyroid cancer or a benign thyroid nodule (not recorded which). Some clones in this sample may be carry-over from other donors' samples.

A remark on this clone: A read error is possible here, since a much larger clone lies one base away. This chain links TRBV6-1 with TRBJ1-5; 7 bases line up with TRBD1. The germline gives CDR1 MNHNS, CDR2 SASEGT. This CDR3 is built from 14 residues. The CDR3: CVSREGAGDQPQHF. DNA of the CDR3: TGTGTCAGCAGAGAGGGGGCGGGGGACCAGCCCCAGCATTTT.

This clone was counted ten times or more. The chain recombines TRBV19 with TRBJ2-3, with D perhaps assigned TRBD1 or TRBD2 (5 bases each). Trimming shortened V by 4 bases and J by 0 bases, and 11 bases separated the two germline ends. The CDR3 totals 15 residues. Germline V gene lookup returns CDR1 LNHDA and CDR2 SQIVND (reference sequence). The CDR3 bases are TGTGCCAGTAGTACTGGGGGAATGAGCACAGATACGCAGTATTTT. Translating it yields CASSTGGMSTDTQYF.

Many counts were recorded for this clone. V gene TRBV6-1 combines with J gene TRBJ1-4, with D possibly TRBD1 on 5 matching bases. The V and J ends lost 8 bases and 3 bases respectively, with 13 bases between them. This CDR3 has 14 residues. Germline V lookup: CDR1 MNHNS, CDR2 SASEGT. The CDR3 spells CASRDSTPNEKLFF. Written as DNA, the CDR3 is TGTGCCAGCCGCGACAGTACCCCTAATGAAAAACTGTTTTTT.

This clone was recorded many times. The chain is built from TRBV9 and TRBJ1-3; D is unclear. This CDR3 is built from 13 residues. V lost 8 bases, J lost 1 base, and 10 bases lay in between. CDR1 and CDR2 from the germline V gene are SGDLS and YYNGEE. The CDR3 DNA reads as TGTGCCAGTAACCCGGGTTCTGGAAACACCATATATTTT. This sequence encodes CASNPGSGNTIYF.

This clone was counted many times. The chain joins TRBV27 to TRBJ2-2; D gene unclear. Germline loops: CDR1 MNHEY, CDR2 SMNVEV (reference sequence). The CDR3 has 13 amino acids. V was pared by 3 bases and J by 4 bases, with 6 bases between. The CDR3 sequence: CASSFLGTGELFF. CDR3 sequence (DNA): TGTGCCAGCAGTTTCCTGGGCACCGGGGAGCTGTTTTTT.

This clone came up many times. The chain combines TRBV18 with TRBJ2-7; possible D gene TRBD2, 5 bases. This CDR3 has 14 residues. CDR1 and CDR2 from the germline V gene are KGHSH and LQKENI. V gave up 4 bases and J gave up 4 bases, with 14 bases separating them. CDR3 DNA sequence: TGTGCCAGCTCACACGGGGAAGAGATTTACGAGCAGTACTTC. Amino acid sequence: CASSHGEEIYEQYF.

Ten or more counts support this clone. The gene calls are TRBV5-8 and TRBJ1-2; TRBD1 agrees at 11 bases. V trimming: 0 bases; J trimming: 5 bases; junction bases outside the gene matches: 6. This CDR3 is built from 16 residues. Germline V gene data show CDR1 as SGHTS and CDR2 as YDEGEE. The CDR3 nucleotides are TGTGCCAGCAGCTTGGTTCTGGGGACAGGGGGTTATGGCTACACCTTC. Translation: CASSLVLGTGGYGYTF.

This clone was seen many times. The genes are TRBV6-6 and TRBJ2-7, with a possible D match to TRBD1 (6 bases). Trimming left V 0 bases short and J 1 base short, with 13 bases between. Germline CDR1 reads MNHNY; CDR2 reads SVGAGI (reference sequence). CDR3 length: 16 residues. CDR3 nucleotide sequence: TGTGCCAGCAGTTACTCGACTCTTGGACAGTCCTACGAGCAGTACTTC. Protein: CASSYSTLGQSYEQYF.

In this sample, this clone is medium-sized. The chain uses TRBV6-1 and TRBJ2-7, with 11 bases lining up with TRBD1. Germline CDR1 is MNHNS and CDR2 is SASEGT. The CDR3 has 16 amino acids. With V trimmed by 2 bases and J by 3 bases, 6 bases remained unmatched. CDR3 in amino acids: CASSERAGTGGYEQYF. The DNA for the CDR3 is TGTGCCAGCAGTGAAAGGGCCGGGACAGGGGGCTACGAGCAGTACTTC.

The CDR3 coding sequence is TGCAGTGCGCGAATGACAGGGGGCGAAGAGACCCAGTACTTC. It specifies CSARMTGGEETQYF. J is TRBJ2-5 and V is TRBV20-1; TRBD1 agrees at 10 bases. The trim removed 6 bases at V and 3 bases at J, leaving 7 bases unmatched. In germline, CDR1 is DFQATT, CDR2 SNEGSKA (reference sequence). The CDR3 is 14 amino acids.

This clone was counted ten times or more. The chain uses TRBV9 and TRBJ2-7; perhaps TRBD2 as D (7 bases). Germline V gene lookup returns CDR1 SGDLS and CDR2 YYNGEE. The CDR3 loop spans 16 amino acids. V lost 6 bases and J lost 2, with 21 bases in between. The CDR3 sequence is CASTLGGDPATYEQYF. CDR3 DNA: TGTGCCAGCACCCTAGGGGGGGACCCTGCCACCTACGAGCAGTACTTC.

Many counts were recorded for this clone. The same CDR3 also results from other DNA sequences found in this sample. This sequence joins TRBV20-1 and TRBJ1-4; 7 bases are shared with TRBD1. Germline loops: CDR1 DFQATT, CDR2 SNEGSKA (reference sequence). Trimming at V came to 4 bases and at J to 8 bases, leaving 10 bases not matched to a gene. The CDR3 loop spans 14 amino acids. As DNA, the CDR3 is TGCAGTGCTATTCACAGACAGGGAGCAGAAAAACTGTTTTTT. Protein sequence: CSAIHRQGAEKLFF.

This clone was counted many times. The chain joins TRBV2 to TRBJ1-1; 7 positions agree with TRBD1. Germline V lookup: CDR1 SNHLY, CDR2 FYNNEI. With V trimmed by 6 bases and J by 11 bases, 6 bases remained unmatched. The CDR3 runs to 11 residues. CDR3 in DNA: TGTGCCAGCAGCCGGGGACAGAGGGCTTTCTTT. Its protein product is CASSRGQRAFF.

This clone ranks as medium-sized. The chain recombines TRBV6-2 or TRBV6-3 with TRBJ2-7; D is perhaps TRBD2 (5 bases). CDR1 is MNHEY, CDR2 SVGEGT, per germline. Trimming shortened V by 0 bases and J by 3 bases, and 9 bases separated the two germline ends. CDR3 length: 14 residues. This CDR3 is CASSYSRGFYEQYF. The CDR3 nucleotides are TGTGCCAGCAGTTACTCGAGAGGGTTCTACGAGCAGTACTTC.